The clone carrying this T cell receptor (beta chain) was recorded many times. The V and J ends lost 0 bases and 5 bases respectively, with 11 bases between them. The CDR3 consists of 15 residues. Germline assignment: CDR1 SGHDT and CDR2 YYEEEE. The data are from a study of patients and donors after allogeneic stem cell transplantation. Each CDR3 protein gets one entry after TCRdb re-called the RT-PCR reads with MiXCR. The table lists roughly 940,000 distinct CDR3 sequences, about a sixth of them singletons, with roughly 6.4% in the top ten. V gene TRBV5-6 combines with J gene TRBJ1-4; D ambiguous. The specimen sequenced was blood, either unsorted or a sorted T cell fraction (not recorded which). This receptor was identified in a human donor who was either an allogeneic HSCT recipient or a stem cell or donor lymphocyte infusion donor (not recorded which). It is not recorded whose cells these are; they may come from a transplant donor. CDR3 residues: CASSLGTGSNEKLFF. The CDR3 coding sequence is TGTGCCAGCAGCTTGGGCACGGGATCCAATGAAAAACTGTTTTTT.